The following is a TCR beta chain sequence with its context. This specimen belongs to a study of shared clonotypes between healthy human individuals. Study-level background: Three plates each covered CD4 naive and memory; CD8 naive two, CD8 memory one.

Every donor, a Caucasian adult, lived in Nashville, Tennessee. The CD4+ fraction was divided into a CD45RA+ naive subset and a CD45RA-negative memory subset. Germline V lookup: CDR1 SGHRS, CDR2 YFSETQ. V lost 0 bases and J lost 4; bases outside the gene matches: 4. This CDR3 contains 14 residues. Authors' data handling: ImmunoSEQ output held junction-only sequences without quality scores, so filtering differed. Method: immunoSEQ multiplex PCR; TCRdb's copy keeps in-frame clones and lacks some. The DNA was the basis for D and trimming; V, J and clone size are from that table. There are some 630,000 clones in the sample; approximately 79% occur only once, and approximately 1.8% lies in the top ten.

This rearrangement joins TRBV5-1 to TRBJ2-7, with 7 bases aligning to TRBD1. This sequence was found in a woman younger than 45 in good health. The specimen sequenced was memory CD4+ T cells sorted from blood. As to subset: CD45RA-negative fraction. The CDR3 DNA reads TGCGCCAGCAGCTTGGGACAGGGCAAATACGAGCAGTACTTC. This codes for CASSLGQGKYEQYF.